This TCR beta chain came from a study of shared T cell receptors in the human thymus. The protocol was immunoSEQ multiplex PCR, while the TCRdb copy is restricted to in-frame clones and leaves out a portion. The data hold hundreds of thousands of clones, with approximately 95% observed a single time. This CDR3 has 15 amino acids. Per the germline V gene, CDR1 is MNHEY and CDR2 is SMNVEV (reference sequence). V shed 7 bases and J 4 bases; nucleotides not matched to a gene: 7. This receptor was taken from a human donor. The J gene is TRBJ1-6, the V gene TRBV27; 7 bases are shared with TRBD1. The sequencing sample was made of thymocytes. The CDR3, as DNA: TGTGCCAGCACAAGTGAGGGGGCTTATAATTCACCCCTCCACTTT. Protein: CASTSEGAYNSPLHF.